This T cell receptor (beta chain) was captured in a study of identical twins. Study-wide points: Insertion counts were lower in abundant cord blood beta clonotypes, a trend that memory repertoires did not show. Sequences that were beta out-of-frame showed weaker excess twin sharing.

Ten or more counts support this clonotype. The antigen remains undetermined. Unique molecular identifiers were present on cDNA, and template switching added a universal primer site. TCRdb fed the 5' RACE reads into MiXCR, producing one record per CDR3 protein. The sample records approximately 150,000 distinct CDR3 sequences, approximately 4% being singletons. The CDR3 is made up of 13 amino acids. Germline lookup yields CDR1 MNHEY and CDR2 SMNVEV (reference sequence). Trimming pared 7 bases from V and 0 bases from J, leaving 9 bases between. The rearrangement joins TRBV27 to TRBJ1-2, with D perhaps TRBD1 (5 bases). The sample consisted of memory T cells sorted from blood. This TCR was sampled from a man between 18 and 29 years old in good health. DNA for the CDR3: TGTGCCAGCAAAACAGGAGCTAACTATGGCTACACCTTC. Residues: CASKTGANYGYTF.